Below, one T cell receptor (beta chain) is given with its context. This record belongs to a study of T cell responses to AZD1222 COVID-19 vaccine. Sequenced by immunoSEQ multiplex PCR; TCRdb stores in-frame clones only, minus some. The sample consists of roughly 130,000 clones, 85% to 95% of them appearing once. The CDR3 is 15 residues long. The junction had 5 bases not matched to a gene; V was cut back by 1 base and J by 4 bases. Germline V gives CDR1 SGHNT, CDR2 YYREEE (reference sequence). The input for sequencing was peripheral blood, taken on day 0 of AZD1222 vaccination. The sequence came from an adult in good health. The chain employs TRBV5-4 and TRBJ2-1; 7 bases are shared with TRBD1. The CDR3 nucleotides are TGTGCCAGCAGCTTGTTACAGGGGAGTTACAATGAGCAGTTCTTC. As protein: CASSLLQGSYNEQFF.